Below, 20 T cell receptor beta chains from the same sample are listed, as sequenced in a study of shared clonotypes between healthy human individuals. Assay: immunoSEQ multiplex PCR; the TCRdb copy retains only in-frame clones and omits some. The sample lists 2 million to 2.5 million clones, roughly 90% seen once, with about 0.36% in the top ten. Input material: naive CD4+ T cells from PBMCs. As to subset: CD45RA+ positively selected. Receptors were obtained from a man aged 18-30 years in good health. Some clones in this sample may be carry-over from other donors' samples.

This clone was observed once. The CDR3 protein is CASSLLKGRGITDTQYF. In nucleotides, the CDR3 is TGTGCCAGCAGTTTATTGAAGGGACGGGGGATCACAGATACGCAGTATTTT. The J gene is TRBJ2-3, the V gene TRBV28; D is perhaps TRBD2 (6 bases). The V gene lost 1 base and the J gene lost 2 bases, with 16 bases spanning the gap. Germline CDR1 is MDHEN and CDR2 is SYDVKM. There are 17 residues in the CDR3.

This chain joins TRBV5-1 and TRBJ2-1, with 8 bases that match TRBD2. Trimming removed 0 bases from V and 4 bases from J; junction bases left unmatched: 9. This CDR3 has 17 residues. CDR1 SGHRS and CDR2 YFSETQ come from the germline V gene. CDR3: CASSLARGGGTYNEQFF. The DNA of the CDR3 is TGCGCCAGCAGCTTGGCCCGGGGGGGAGGAACTTACAATGAGCAGTTCTTC.

As DNA, the CDR3 is TGTGCCAGCAGCTTAGTGTTTAGGGACTCCTACAATGAGCAGTTCTTC. Translation gives CASSLVFRDSYNEQFF. The chain links TRBV7-9 to TRBJ2-1; D gene ambiguous. The CDR3 sequence is 16 residues long. Trimming took off 1 base at V and 0 bases at J, with 10 bases between the two ends. From germline, CDR1 is SEHNR and CDR2 FQNEAQ (reference sequence).

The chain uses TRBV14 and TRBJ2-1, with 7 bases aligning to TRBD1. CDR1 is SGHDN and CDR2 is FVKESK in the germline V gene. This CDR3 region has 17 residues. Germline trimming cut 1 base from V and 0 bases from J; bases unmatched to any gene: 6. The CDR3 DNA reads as TGTGCCAGCAGCCAAGCACAGGGGCCACTCTCCTACAATGAGCAGTTCTTC. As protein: CASSQAQGPLSYNEQFF.

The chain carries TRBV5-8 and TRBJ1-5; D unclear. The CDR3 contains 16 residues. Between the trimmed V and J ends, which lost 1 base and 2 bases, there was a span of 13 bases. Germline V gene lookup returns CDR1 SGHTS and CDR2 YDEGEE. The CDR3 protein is CASSLFARARNQPQHF. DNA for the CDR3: TGTGCCAGCAGCTTGTTCGCAAGAGCACGCAATCAGCCCCAGCATTTT.

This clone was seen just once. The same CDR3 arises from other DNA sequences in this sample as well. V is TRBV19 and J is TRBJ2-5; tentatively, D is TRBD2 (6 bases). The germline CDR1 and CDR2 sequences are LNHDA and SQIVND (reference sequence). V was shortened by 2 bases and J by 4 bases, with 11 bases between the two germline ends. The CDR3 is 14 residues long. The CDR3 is CASSIPGGRETQYF. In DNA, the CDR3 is TGTGCCAGTAGTATACCTGGAGGGAGAGAGACCCAGTACTTC.

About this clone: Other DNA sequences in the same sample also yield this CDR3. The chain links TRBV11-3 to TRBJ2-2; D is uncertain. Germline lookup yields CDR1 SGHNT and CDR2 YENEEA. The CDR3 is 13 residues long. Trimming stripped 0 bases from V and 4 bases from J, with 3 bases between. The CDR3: CASSLEGTGELFF. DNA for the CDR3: TGTGCCAGCAGCTTAGAGGGCACCGGGGAGCTGTTTTTT.

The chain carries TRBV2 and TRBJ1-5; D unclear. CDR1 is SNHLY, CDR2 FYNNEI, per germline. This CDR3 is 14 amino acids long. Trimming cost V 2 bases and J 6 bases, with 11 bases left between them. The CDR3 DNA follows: TGTGCCAGCAGTGAATCGACGGAGCGTCAGCCCCAGCATTTT. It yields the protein CASSESTERQPQHF. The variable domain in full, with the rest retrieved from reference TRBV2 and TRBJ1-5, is EPEVTQTPSHQVTQMGQEVILRCVPISNHLYFYWYRQILGQKVEFLVSFYNNEISEKSEIFDDQFSVERPDGSNFTLKIRSTKLEDSAMYFCASSESTERQPQHFGDGTRLSIL.

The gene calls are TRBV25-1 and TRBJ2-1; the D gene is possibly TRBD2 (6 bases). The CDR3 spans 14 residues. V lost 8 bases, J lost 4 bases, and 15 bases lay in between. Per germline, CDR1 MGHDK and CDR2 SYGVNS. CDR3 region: CASARDSPYNEQFF. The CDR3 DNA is TGTGCCAGCGCCAGGGACTCACCTTACAATGAGCAGTTCTTC.

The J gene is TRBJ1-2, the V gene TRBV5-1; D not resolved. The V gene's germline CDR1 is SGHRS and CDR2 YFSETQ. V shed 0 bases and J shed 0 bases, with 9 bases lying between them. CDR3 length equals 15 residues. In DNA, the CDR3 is TGCGCCAGCAGCTTGGTGGTCTCAGCTAACTATGGCTACACCTTC. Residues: CASSLVVSANYGYTF.

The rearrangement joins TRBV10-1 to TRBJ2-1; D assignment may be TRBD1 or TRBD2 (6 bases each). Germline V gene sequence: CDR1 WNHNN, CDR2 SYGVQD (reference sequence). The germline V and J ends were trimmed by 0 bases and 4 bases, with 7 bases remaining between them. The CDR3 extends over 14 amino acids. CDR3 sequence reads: CASSESGGYNEQFF. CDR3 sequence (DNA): TGCGCCAGCAGTGAGTCAGGGGGGTACAATGAGCAGTTCTTC.

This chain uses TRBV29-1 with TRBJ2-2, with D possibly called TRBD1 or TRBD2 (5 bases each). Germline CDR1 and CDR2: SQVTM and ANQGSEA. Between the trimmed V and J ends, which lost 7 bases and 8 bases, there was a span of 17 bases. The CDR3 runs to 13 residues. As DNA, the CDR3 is TGCAGCGGGGGGAGTCCAATCTCAGGGGAGCTGTTTTTT. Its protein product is CSGGSPISGELFF.

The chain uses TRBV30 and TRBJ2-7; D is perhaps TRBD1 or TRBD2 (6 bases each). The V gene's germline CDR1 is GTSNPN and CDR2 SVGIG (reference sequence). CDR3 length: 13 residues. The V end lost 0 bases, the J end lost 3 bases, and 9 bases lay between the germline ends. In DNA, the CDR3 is TGTGCCTGGAGTGTAAAGGGGGGCTACGAGCAGTACTTC. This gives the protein CAWSVKGGYEQYF. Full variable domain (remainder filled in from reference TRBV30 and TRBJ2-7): SQTIHQWPATLVQPVGSPLSLECTVEGTSNPNLYWYRQAAGRGLQLLFYSVGIGQISSEVPQNLSASRPQDRQFILSSKKLLLSDSGFYLCAWSVKGGYEQYFGPGTRLTVT.

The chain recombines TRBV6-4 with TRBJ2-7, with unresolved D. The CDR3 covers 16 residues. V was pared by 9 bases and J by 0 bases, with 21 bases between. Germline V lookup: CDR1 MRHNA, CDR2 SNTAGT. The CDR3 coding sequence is TGTGCCAGGGCTACCAGAATCTCCCTCAGCTCCTACGAGCAGTACTTC. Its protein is CARATRISLSSYEQYF.

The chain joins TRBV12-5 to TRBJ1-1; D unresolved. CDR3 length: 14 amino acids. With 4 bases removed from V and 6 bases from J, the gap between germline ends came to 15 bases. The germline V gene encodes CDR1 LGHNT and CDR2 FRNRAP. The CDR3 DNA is TGTGCTAGTGGTTCCTTGAGGAGCGACGCTGAAGCTTTCTTT. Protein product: CASGSLRSDAEAFF. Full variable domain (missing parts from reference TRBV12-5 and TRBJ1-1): DARVTQTPRHKVTEMGQEVTMRCQPILGHNTVFWYRQTMMQGLELLAYFRNRAPLDDSGMPKDRFSAEMPDATLATLKIQPSEPRDSAVYFCASGSLRSDAEAFFGQGTRLTVV.

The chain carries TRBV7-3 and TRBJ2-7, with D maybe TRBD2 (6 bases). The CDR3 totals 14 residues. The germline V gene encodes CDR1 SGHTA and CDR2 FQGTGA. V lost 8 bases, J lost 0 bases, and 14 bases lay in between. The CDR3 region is CASAVDGSSYEQYF. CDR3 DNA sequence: TGTGCCAGCGCTGTAGACGGGAGCTCCTACGAGCAGTACTTC.

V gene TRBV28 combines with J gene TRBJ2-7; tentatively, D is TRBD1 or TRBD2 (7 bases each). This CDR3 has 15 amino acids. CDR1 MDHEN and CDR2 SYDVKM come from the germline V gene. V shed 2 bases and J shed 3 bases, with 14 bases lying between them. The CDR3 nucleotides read TGTGCCAGCAGTTTAGCCAGGGGGGGCGGCTACGAGCAGTACTTC. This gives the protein CASSLARGGGYEQYF.

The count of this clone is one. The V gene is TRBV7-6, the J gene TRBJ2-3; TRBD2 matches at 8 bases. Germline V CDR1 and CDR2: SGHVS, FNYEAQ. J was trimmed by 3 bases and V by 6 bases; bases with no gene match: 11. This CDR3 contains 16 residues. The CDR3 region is CASSRRERERTDTQYF. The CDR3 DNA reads TGTGCCAGCAGTCGAAGAGAGCGGGAGCGGACAGATACGCAGTATTTT.

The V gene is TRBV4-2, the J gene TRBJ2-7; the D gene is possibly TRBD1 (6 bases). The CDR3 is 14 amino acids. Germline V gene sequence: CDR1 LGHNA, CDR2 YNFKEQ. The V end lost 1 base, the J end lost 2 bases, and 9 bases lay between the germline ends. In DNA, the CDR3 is TGTGCCAGCAGCCAAGGGACAGTTACCTACGAGCAGTACTTC. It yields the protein CASSQGTVTYEQYF.

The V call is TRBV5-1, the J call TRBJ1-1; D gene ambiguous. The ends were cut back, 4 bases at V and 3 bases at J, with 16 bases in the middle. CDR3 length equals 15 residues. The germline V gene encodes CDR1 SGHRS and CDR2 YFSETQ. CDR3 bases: TGCGCCAGCAGCGTCCTTCAAGGCGGTGACACTGAAGCTTTCTTT. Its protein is CASSVLQGGDTEAFF. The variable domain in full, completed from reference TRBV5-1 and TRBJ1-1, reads KAGVTQTPRYLIKTRGQQVTLSCSPISGHRSVSWYQQTPGQGLQFLFEYFSETQRNKGNFPGRFSGRQFSNSRSEMNVSTLELGDSALYLCASSVLQGGDTEAFFGQGTRLTVV.